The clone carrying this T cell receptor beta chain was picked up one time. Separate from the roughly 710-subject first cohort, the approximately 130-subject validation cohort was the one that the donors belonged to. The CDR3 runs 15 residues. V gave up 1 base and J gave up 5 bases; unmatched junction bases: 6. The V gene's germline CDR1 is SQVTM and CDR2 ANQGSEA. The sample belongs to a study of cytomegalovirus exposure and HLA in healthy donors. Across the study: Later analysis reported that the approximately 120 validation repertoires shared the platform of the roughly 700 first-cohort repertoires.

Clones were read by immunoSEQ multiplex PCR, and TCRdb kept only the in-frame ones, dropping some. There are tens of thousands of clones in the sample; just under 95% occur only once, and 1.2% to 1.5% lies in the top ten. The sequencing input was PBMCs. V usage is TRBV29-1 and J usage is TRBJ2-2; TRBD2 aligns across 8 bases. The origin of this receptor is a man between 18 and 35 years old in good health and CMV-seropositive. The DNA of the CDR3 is TGCAGCGTTGAAGTTATTAGCGGGAAAACCGGGGAGCTGTTTTTT. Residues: CSVEVISGKTGELFF.